These 17 T cell receptor beta chains came from one sample sequenced in a study of T-cell reconstitution after alpha-beta-depleted transplantation in children. The authors prepared the TCRbeta library with unique molecular identifiers. TCRdb re-analysed the PCR reads in MiXCR, keeping a single row per CDR3 protein. The sample has 500,000 to 750,000 distinct CDR3 sequences, under 15% seen once. The sequencing here drew on PBMCs, mostly from graft donor cells, taken 360 days after TCRalphabeta/CD19-depleted stem cell transplant. These receptors all stem from a male patient younger than 18 who had a stem cell transplant for acute myeloid leukemia, so the T cells may come from the graft donor.

Points on this clonotype: This may come from a read error, since a much larger clone is one base off. This sequence joins TRBV7-9 and TRBJ2-3; 7 bases line up with TRBD1. Germline assignment: CDR1 SEHNR and CDR2 FQNEAQ (reference sequence). The CDR3 length is 16 residues. The CDR3 region is CASSLPTTLGTDTLYF. The CDR3, as DNA: TGTGCCAGCAGCCTTCCCACGACCCTGGGGACAGATACGCTGTATTTT.

J is TRBJ2-6 and V is TRBV29-1; 12 bases are a match to TRBD1. V gave up 2 bases and J gave up 4 bases; unmatched junction bases: 9. Germline CDR1 reads SQVTM; CDR2 reads ANQGSEA. The CDR3 covers 18 residues. CDR3 region: CSVEILGQGARGANVLTF. The DNA for the CDR3 is TGCAGCGTTGAAATATTGGGACAGGGGGCGCGAGGGGCCAACGTCCTGACTTTC.

This clonotype was counted only a few times. V usage is TRBV20-1 and J usage is TRBJ2-3, with TRBD2 matching 11 bases. This CDR3 is 13 amino acids long. Germline loops: CDR1 DFQATT, CDR2 SNEGSKA (reference sequence). This chain's CDR3 is CKTSGRVTDTQYF. CDR3 nucleotides: TGCAAAACTAGCGGGAGAGTCACAGATACGCAGTATTTT.

This clonotype was detected only a few times. The chain combines TRBV20-1 with TRBJ2-2, with TRBD2 identical over 15 bases. Germline trimming cut 1 base from V and 3 bases from J; bases unmatched to any gene: 6. Germline V gene sequence: CDR1 DFQATT, CDR2 SNEGSKA (reference sequence). CDR3 size: 18 residues. DNA of the CDR3: TGCAGTGCTAGAGCCGGACTAGCGGGAGGGCTCGACACCGGGGAGCTGTTTTTT. This translates into CSARAGLAGGLDTGELFF.

This clonotype was seen many times. The rearrangement uses TRBV7-2 and TRBJ2-7; 9 bases agree with TRBD2. CDR1 SGHTA and CDR2 FQGNSA come from the germline V gene. V trimming: 3 bases; J trimming: 12 bases; junction bases outside the gene matches: 15. CDR3 length: 15 amino acids. Here the CDR3 reads CASSFLGEAGGPGYF. CDR3 bases: TGTGCCAGCAGCTTCTTGGGCGAGGCGGGAGGGCCAGGGTACTTC.

A remark on this clonotype: This may arise from a read error, as a much more abundant clone is one base away. The genes are TRBV29-1 and TRBJ2-5, with D perhaps matching TRBD1 (5 bases). The germline V and J ends were trimmed by 6 bases and 0 bases, with 17 bases remaining between them. The CDR3 extends over 15 amino acids. Germline CDR1 reads SQVTM; CDR2 reads ANQGSEA. The CDR3 protein is CSVGKGNLYQETQYF. CDR3 nucleotides: TGCAGCGTGGGAAAGGGGAACCTTTACCAAGAGACCCAGTACTTC.

The chain is built from TRBV15 and TRBJ2-5; TRBD1 is a possible D gene (5 bases). This CDR3 comprises 14 residues. The V end was cut by 3 bases, the J end by 1 base, with 9 bases between. CDR1 and CDR2 (germline): LNHNV, YYDKDF (reference sequence). CDR3 sequence reads: CATSRDNSQETQYF. The CDR3 DNA reads as TGTGCCACCAGCAGGGACAACTCCCAAGAGACCCAGTACTTC.

The chain links TRBV9 to TRBJ2-2; D perhaps matches TRBD2 (6 bases). Per the germline V gene, CDR1 is SGDLS and CDR2 is YYNGEE. V was clipped by 4 bases and J by 8 bases, with 15 bases between them. This CDR3 region has 14 residues. CDR3 DNA: TGTGCCAGCAGCCTCGGGACTCTGCCGGGGGAGCTGTTTTTT. Its protein product is CASSLGTLPGELFF.

The chain recombines TRBV6-2 or TRBV6-3 with TRBJ2-1, with 14 bases lining up with TRBD2. CDR3 length: 17 amino acids. The germline gives CDR1 MNHEY, CDR2 SVGEGT. The J segment lost 0 bases and the V segment lost 6 bases, leaving 4 bases of the junction unmatched. CDR3 DNA: TGTGCCAGCAGGGGACTAGCGGGAGCGATCTCCTACAATGAGCAGTTCTTC. Encoded protein: CASRGLAGAISYNEQFF.

This clonotype was detected only a few times. The chain couples TRBV7-3 to TRBJ1-2; D is undetermined. The CDR3 is made up of 11 amino acids. CDR1 is SGHTA and CDR2 is FQGTGA in the germline V gene. Trimming took 8 bases from V and 2 from J, leaving 6 bases between them. CDR3 nucleotides: TGTGCCAGCGGCAACAACTATGGCTACACCTTC. Protein: CASGNNYGYTF.

The chain employs TRBV12-3 or TRBV12-4 and TRBJ1-6, with TRBD1 matching over 11 bases. The CDR3 extends over 17 amino acids. J lost 2 bases, V lost 1 base, and 1 base had no gene match. The CDR3 here is CASSLGTGGPYNSPLHF. The DNA for the CDR3 is TGTGCCAGCAGTTTAGGGACAGGGGGCCCCTATAATTCACCCCTCCACTTT.

This clonotype has just a few counts. The rearrangement uses TRBV7-8 and TRBJ2-1; no clear D. The V gene's germline CDR1 is SGHVS and CDR2 FQNEAQ. The CDR3 loop spans 13 amino acids. V was cut by 5 bases and J by 12 bases, with 17 bases left in between. CDR3 in DNA: TGTGCCAGCAGCGAAAGAACTGAATCAGTGCAGTTCTTC. This sequence encodes CASSERTESVQFF. The whole variable domain, remainder taken from reference TRBV7-8 and TRBJ2-1, is GAGVSQSPRYKVAKRGQDVALRCDPISGHVSLFWYQQALGQGPEFLTYFQNEAQLDKSGLPSDRFFAERPEGSVSTLKIQRTQQEDSAVYLCASSERTESVQFFGPGTRLTVL.

This clonotype was seen a handful of times. The rearrangement links TRBV20-1 to TRBJ2-7; D unclear. V was trimmed by 3 bases and J by 0 bases, leaving 9 bases between them. The CDR3 consists of 13 residues. Looked up from germline, CDR1 is DFQATT and CDR2 is SNEGSKA (reference sequence). The CDR3 region has the DNA TGCAGTGCTAGTAAGAGGAGCTCCTACGAGCAGTACTTC. This codes for CSASKRSSYEQYF.

This clonotype was picked up many times. The gene calls are TRBV5-1 and TRBJ2-2; 8 bases are a match to TRBD2. Losses at the gene ends were 4 bases for V and 6 bases for J; bases not matched to a gene: 17. Germline-derived CDR1 and CDR2 are SGHRS and YFSETQ. This CDR3 has 18 amino acids. The CDR3 loop is CASSLHQRAGVESGELFF. Here the CDR3 DNA reads TGCGCCAGCAGCCTCCACCAGAGAGCGGGAGTTGAGTCCGGGGAGCTGTTTTTT.

This clonotype was seen many times. The gene calls are TRBV7-9 and TRBJ2-5; D remains unclear. V was clipped by 1 base and J by 7 bases, with 10 bases between them. Germline assignment: CDR1 SEHNR and CDR2 FQNEAQ (reference sequence). The CDR3 is 13 residues long. The CDR3 DNA sequence: TGTGCCAGCAGCTTAGGGCGGTCGGGGACCCAGTACTTC. Amino acid sequence: CASSLGRSGTQYF.

This clonotype was counted only a few times. The chain has TRBV4-1 and TRBJ2-3; D is perhaps TRBD2 (6 bases). The CDR3 has 18 residues. The germline CDR1 and CDR2 sequences are MGHRA and YSYEKL. Trimming removed 1 base from V and 2 bases from J, with 19 bases in between. CDR3 DNA sequence: TGCGCCAGCAGCCAAGGAGGGGAGGCTCGTACGGACACAGATACGCAGTATTTT. This encodes CASSQGGEARTDTDTQYF.

The chain links TRBV20-1 to TRBJ2-3; D may be TRBD2 (6 bases). With 3 bases removed from V and 0 bases from J, the gap between germline ends came to 10 bases. The germline V gene encodes CDR1 DFQATT and CDR2 SNEGSKA (reference sequence). The length of the CDR3 is 14 residues. The CDR3: CSASGSASTDTQYF. DNA of the CDR3: TGCAGTGCTAGCGGGAGCGCTAGCACAGATACGCAGTATTTT.